This T cell receptor beta chain was recovered during a study of shared clonotypes between healthy human individuals. About the research overall: CD4 naive and memory got three plates each, CD8 naive two, CD8 memory one.

Naive CD8 cells comprised CD45RO-negative, CCR7-positively selected cells, excluding terminally differentiated effector memory CD45RA+ cells. Method: immunoSEQ multiplex PCR; TCRdb's copy keeps in-frame clones and lacks some. The table has around 1.9 million clones, approximately 92% seen once. The CDR3 covers 15 residues. V lost 2 bases and J lost 2, with 14 bases in between. Germline values: CDR1 SGHRS, CDR2 YFSETQ. Study-wide results and limits: Richness estimates generally favored naive over memory subsets.

This clone has just one count. Its specificity is not known. This TCR derives from a man between 18 and 35 years old in good health. Some clones in this sample may be carry-over from other donors' samples. V usage is TRBV5-1 and J usage is TRBJ2-7; D remains unclear. Material: naive CD8+ T cells from PBMCs. The CDR3 DNA follows: TGCGCCAGCAGCTTCGATATCGCCGGAGCCTACGAGCAGTACTTC. It codes for CASSFDIAGAYEQYF.